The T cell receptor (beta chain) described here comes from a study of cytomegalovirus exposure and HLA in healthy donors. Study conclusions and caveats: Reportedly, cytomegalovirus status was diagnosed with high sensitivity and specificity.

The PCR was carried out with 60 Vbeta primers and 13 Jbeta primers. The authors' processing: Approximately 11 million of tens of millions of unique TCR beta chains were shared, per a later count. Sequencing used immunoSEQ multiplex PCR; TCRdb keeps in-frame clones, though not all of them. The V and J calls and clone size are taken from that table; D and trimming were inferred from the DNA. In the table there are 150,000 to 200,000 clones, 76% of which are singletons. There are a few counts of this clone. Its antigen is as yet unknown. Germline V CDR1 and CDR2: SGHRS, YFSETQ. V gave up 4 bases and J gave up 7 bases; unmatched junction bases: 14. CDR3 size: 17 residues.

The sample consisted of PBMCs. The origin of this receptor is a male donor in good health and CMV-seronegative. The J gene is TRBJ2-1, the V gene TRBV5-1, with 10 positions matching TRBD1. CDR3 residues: CASSETGGQGIVNEQFF. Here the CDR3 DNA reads TGCGCCAGCAGCGAGACAGGGGGCCAAGGGATCGTGAATGAGCAGTTCTTC.